The clone carrying this T cell receptor (beta chain) was detected a few times. The antigen is not known. This specimen belongs to a study of identical twins. Study outcomes and limitations: Insertions were reduced in abundant cord blood beta clonotypes but not in memory repertoires.

TCRdb reprocessed the 5' RACE reads via MiXCR and lists one record per CDR3 protein. The sample has around 340,000 distinct CDR3 sequences; about 10% are singletons. J gave up 2 bases and V 0 bases, and 16 bases lay outside the gene matches. The CDR3 runs to 21 residues. Germline CDR1 and CDR2: SGHDN and FVKESK. The receptor was isolated from a woman between 45 and 65 years old in good health. Material: naive T cells sorted from blood. V usage is TRBV14 and J usage is TRBJ2-5, with TRBD2 matching over 12 bases. The CDR3: CASSQDPQGHYGLAGQETQYF. The DNA of the CDR3 is TGTGCCAGCAGCCAAGATCCCCAGGGTCATTACGGACTAGCGGGGCAAGAGACCCAGTACTTC.